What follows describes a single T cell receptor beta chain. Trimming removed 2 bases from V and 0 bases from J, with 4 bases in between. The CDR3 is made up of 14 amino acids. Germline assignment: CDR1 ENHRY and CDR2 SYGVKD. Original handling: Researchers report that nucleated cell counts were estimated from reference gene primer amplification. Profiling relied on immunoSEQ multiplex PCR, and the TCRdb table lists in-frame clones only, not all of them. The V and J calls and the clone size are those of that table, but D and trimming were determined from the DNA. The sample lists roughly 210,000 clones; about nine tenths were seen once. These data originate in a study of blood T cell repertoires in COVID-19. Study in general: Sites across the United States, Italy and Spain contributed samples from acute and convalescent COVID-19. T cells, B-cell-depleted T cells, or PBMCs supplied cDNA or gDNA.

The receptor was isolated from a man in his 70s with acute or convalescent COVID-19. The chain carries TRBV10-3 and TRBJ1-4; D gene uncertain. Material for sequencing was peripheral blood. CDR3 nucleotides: TGTGCCATCAGTGAGCCCACAACTAATGAAAAACTGTTTTTT. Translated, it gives CAISEPTTNEKLFF.